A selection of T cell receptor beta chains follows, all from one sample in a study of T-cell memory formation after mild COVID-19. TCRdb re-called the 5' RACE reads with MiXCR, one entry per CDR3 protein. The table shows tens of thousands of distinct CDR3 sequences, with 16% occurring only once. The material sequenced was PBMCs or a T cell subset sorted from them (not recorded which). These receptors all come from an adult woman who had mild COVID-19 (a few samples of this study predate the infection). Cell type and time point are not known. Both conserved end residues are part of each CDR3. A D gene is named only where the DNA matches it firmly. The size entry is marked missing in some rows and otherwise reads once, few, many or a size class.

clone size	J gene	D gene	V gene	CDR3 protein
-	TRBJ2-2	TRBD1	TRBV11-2	CASSPGQVNTGELFF
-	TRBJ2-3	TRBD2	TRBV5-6	CASSLVRGGGTDTQYF
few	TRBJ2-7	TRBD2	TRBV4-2	CASSQEDGGSGEQYF
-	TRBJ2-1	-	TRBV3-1	CASSQVSGGGLSNEQFF
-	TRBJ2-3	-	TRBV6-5	CASSYQGRTDTQYF
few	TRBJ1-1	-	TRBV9	CASSMPPQGGTEAFF
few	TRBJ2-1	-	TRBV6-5	CASSYSTTGMKDEQFF
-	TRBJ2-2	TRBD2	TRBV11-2	CASSSPDTSGGTGELFF
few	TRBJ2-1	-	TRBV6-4	CASSDRGGGRNDEQFF
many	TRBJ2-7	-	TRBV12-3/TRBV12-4	CASSLGGGAAYEQYF
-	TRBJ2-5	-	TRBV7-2	CASSLTGERAQYF
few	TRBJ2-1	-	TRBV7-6	CASSAVAGDNEQFF
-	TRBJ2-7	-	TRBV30	CAWSVVHEQYF
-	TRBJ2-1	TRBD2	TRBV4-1	CASSQYTSGGAGNEQFF
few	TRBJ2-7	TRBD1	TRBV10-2	CASMTGHSYEQYF
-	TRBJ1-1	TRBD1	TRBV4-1	CASSWDSSSPLEAFF
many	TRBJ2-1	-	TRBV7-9	CASIQATGRPFF
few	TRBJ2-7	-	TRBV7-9	CASSLGAPYEQYF
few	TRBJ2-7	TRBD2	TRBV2	CASSETSAAYEQYF
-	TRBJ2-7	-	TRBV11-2	CASSFGSKSYEQYF
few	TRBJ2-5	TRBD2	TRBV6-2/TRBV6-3	CASSYSRALAGETQYF
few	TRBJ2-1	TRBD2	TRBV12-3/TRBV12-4	CASRRGLADYNEQFF
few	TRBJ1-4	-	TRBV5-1	CASSSSWEGSNEKLFF
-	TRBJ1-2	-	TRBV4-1	CASSQPTVGSNGYTF
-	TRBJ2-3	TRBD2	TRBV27	CASSSGPGLAVTDTQYF
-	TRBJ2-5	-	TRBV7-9	CASSLSVETQYF
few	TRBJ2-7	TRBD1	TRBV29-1	CSVDSGGGEQYF
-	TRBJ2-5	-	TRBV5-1	CASVLAEPQETQYF
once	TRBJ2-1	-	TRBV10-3	CAITPEGWDEQFF
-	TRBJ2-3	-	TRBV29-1	CSARDPTDTQYF
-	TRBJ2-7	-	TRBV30	CAWRKTHEQYF
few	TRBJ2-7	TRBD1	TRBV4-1	CASSLWTGTYEQYF
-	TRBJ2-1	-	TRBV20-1	CSARAQGRGYNEQFF
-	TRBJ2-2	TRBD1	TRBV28	CASSRIQGVPGELFF
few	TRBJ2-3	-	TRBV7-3	CASSTTGSDDTQYF
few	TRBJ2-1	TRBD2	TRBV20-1	CSASRLAGGDGEQFF
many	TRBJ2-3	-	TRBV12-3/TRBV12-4	CASSRRRGSTDTQYF
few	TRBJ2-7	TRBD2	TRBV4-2	CASSQELAGGPLSYEQYF
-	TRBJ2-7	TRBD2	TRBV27	CASSYSGGFYEQYF
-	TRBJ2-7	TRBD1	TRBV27	CASTGQTGNEQYF
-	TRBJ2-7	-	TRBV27	CASSFRQDAYEQYF
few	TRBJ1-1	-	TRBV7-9	CASSSTLQRNTEAFF
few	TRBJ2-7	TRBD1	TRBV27	CASSSSGQGKSYEQYF
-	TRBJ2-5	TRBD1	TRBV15	CATSSPGTGVYQETQYF
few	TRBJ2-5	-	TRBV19	CASSTRTALQETQYF
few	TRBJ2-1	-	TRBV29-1	CSVDSRYNEQFF